This T cell receptor (beta chain) was retrieved from a study of identical twins. V trimming: 8 bases; J trimming: 1 base; junction bases outside the gene matches: 5. Germline V gene data show CDR1 as MNHEY and CDR2 as SVGEGT. The CDR3 runs to 14 residues. This clonotype was detected only a few times. Via MiXCR, TCRdb re-called the 5' RACE reads, giving one row per CDR3 protein. This sample has some 300,000 distinct CDR3 sequences; over 9% occur once, and the top ten carry roughly 7%. These data also featured in a second study, about yellow fever vaccine responses in identical twins.

The receptor comes from a woman under 30 in good health. Input material: CD8+ T cells sorted from blood. The V and J genes are TRBV6-2 or TRBV6-3 and TRBJ2-5; 9 bases match TRBD2. This CDR3 is CASQTSGLQETQYF. CDR3 nucleotides: TGTGCCAGCCAGACTAGCGGCCTCCAAGAGACCCAGTACTTC.